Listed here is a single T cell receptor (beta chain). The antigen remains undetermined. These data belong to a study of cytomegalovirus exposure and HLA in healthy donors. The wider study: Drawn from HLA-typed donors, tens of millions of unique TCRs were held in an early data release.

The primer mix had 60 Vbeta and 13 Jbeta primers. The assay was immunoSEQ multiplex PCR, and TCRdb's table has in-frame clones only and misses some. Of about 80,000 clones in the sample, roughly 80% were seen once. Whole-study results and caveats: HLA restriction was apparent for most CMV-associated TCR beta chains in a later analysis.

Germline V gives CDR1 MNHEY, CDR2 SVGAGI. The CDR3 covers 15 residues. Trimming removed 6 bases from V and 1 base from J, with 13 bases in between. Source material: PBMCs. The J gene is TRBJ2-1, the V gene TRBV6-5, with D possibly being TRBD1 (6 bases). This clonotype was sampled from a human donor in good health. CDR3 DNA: TGTGCCAGCAGAACGGACAGTTTGTCCTACAATGAGCAGTTCTTC. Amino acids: CASRTDSLSYNEQFF.